This TCR beta chain is drawn from a study of T cell repertoires in cytomegalovirus infection. As for the study in general: CMV infection plus the matching HLA type was flagged by public TCR beta signatures.

TCRdb analysed the reads with MiXCR anew, one entry per CDR3 protein. Of approximately 56,000 distinct CDR3 sequences listed, around 19% were seen once; the top ten hold roughly 78%. The CDR3 contains 18 residues. CDR1 and CDR2 from the germline V gene are SEHNR and FQNEAQ (reference sequence). V lost 1 base and J lost 0, with 18 bases in between. Study results and caveats: Within the response measured ex vivo, HLA-C-restricted CMV-specific TCR beta clonotypes were dominant. The cumulative frequency of public TCR beta families identified carriers of CMV plus the relevant HLA.

A remark on this clonotype: Its antigen is currently unknown.

The V call is TRBV7-9, the J call TRBJ1-1; unclear D gene. This receptor was obtained from a human donor in good health (CMV status not recorded). Some clones in this sample may be carry-over from other donors' samples. The sample consisted of CD8+ T cells from cultured PBMCs, taken from culture after CMV antigen stimulation. CDR3 loop: CASSLGPWETNMNTEAFF. The CDR3 DNA sequence: TGTGCCAGCAGCTTAGGACCCTGGGAGACAAACATGAACACTGAAGCTTTCTTT. Combining the CDR3 with reference TRBV7-9 and TRBJ1-1 gives the whole variable domain DTGVSQNPRHKITKRGQNVTFRCDPISEHNRLYWYRQTLGQGPEFLTYFQNEAQLEKSRLLSDRFSAERPKGSFSTLEIQRTEQGDSAMYLCASSLGPWETNMNTEAFFGQGTRLTVV.